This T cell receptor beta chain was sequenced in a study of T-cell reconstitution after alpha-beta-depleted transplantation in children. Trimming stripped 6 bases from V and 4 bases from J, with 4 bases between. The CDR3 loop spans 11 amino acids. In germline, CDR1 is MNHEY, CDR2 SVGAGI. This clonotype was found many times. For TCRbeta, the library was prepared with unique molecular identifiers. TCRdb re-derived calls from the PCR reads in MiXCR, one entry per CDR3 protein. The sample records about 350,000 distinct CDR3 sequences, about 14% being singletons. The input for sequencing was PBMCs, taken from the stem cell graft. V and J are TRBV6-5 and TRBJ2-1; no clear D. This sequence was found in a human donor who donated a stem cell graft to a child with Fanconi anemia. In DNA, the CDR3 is TGTGCCAGCAGCAGATACAATGAGCAGTTCTTC. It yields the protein CASSRYNEQFF.